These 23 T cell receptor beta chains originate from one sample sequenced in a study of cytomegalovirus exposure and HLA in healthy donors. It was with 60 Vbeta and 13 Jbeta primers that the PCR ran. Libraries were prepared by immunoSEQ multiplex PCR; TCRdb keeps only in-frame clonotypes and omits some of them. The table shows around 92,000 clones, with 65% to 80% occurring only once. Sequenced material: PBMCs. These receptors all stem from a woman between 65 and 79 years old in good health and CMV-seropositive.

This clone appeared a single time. Written as DNA, the CDR3 is TGTGCCAGCAGCTTAGGGTGGGGCGGGGGGAACCAAGAGACCCAGTACTTC. Residues: CASSLGWGGGNQETQYF. The chain couples TRBV7-3 to TRBJ2-5; 8 nucleotides match TRBD2. The CDR3 extends over 17 amino acids. Germline V gives CDR1 SGHTA, CDR2 FQGTGA. The ends lost 2 bases at V and 0 bases at J; junction bases unmatched: 8.

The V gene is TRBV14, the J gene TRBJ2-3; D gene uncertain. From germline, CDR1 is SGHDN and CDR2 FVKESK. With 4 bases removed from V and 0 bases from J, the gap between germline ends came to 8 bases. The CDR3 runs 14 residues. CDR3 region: CASSPRYSTDTQYF. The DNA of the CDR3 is TGTGCCAGCAGCCCCAGGTATAGCACAGATACGCAGTATTTT.

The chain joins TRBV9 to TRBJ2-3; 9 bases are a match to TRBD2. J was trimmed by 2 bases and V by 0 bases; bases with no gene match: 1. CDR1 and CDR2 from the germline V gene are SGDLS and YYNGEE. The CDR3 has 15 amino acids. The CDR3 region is CASSVGTSVTDTQYF. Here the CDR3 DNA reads TGTGCCAGCAGCGTAGGGACTAGCGTCACAGATACGCAGTATTTT.

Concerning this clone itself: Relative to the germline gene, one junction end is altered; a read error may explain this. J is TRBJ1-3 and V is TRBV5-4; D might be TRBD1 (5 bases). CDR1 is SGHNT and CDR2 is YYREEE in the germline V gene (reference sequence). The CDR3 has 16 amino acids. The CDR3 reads CASSTGGVRTGSTIYF. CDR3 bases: TGTGCCAGCAGCACGGGGGGGGTTCGGACTGGAAGCACCATATATTTT.

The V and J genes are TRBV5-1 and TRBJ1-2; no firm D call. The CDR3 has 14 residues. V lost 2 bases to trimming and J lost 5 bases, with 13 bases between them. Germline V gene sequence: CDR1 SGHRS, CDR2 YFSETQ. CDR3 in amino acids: CASSFAGSGYGYTF. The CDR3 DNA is TGCGCCAGCAGCTTCGCGGGTAGTGGTTATGGCTACACCTTC.

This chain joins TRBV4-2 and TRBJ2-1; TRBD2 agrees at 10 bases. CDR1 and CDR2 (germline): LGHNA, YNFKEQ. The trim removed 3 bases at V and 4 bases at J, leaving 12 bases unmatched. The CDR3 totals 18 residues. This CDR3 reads CASSHPAGSGGAYNEQFF. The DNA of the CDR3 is TGTGCCAGCAGCCATCCCGCCGGGAGCGGGGGGGCATACAATGAGCAGTTCTTC.

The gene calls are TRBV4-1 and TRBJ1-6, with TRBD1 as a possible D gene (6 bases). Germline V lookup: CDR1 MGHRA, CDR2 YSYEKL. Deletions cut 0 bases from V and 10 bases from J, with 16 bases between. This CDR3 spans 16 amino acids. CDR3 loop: CASSQEFGQGFSPLHF. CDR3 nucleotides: TGCGCCAGCAGCCAAGAATTCGGCCAGGGGTTCTCACCCCTCCACTTT.

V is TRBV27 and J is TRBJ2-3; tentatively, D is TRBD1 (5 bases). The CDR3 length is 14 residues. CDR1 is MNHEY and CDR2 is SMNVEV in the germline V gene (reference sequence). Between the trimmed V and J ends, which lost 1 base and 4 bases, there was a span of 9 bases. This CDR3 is CASSLYQGADTQYF. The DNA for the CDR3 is TGTGCCAGCAGTTTATATCAGGGCGCAGATACGCAGTATTTT.

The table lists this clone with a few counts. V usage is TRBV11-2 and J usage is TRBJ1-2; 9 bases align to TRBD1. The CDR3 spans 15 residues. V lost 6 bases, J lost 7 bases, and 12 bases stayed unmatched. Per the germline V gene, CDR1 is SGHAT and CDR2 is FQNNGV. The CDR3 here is CASRAPGQGLSGYTF. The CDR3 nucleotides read TGTGCCAGCAGAGCTCCGGGACAGGGTTTAAGTGGCTACACCTTC.

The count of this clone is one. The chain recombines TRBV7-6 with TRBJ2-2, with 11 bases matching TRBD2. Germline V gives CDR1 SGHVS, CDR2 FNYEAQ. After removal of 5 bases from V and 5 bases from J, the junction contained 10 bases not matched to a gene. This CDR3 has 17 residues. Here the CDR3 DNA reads TGTGCCAGCAGCCCCCTTTCTAGCGGGAGGTGGACCGGGGAGCTGTTTTTT. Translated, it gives CASSPLSSGRWTGELFF.

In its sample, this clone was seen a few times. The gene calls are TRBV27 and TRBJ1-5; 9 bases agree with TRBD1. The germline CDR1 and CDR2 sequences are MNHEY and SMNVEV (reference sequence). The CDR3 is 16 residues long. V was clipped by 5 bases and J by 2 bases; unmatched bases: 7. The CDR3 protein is CASSRGTGRGNQPQHF. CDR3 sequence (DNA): TGTGCCAGCAGTCGCGGGACAGGGCGAGGCAATCAGCCCCAGCATTTT.

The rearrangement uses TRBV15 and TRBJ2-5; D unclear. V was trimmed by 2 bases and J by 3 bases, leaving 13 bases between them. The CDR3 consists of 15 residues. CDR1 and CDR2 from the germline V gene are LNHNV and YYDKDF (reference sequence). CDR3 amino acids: CATSRRDSTKETQYF. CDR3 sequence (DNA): TGTGCCACCAGCAGAAGAGATAGCACCAAAGAGACCCAGTACTTC. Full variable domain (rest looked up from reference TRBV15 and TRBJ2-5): DAMVIQNPRYQVTQFGKPVTLSCSQTLNHNVMYWYQQKSSQAPKLLFHYYDKDFNNEADTPDNFQSRRPNTSFCFLDIRSPGLGDTAMYLCATSRRDSTKETQYFGPGTRLLVL.

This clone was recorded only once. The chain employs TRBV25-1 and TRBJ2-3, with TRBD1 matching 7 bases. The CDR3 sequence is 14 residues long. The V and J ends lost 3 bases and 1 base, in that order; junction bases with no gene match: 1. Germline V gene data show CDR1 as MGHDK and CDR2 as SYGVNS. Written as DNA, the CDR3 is TGTGCCAGCAGTGACGGGACAGGCACAGATACGCAGTATTTT. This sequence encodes CASSDGTGTDTQYF. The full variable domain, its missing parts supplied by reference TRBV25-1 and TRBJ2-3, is EADIYQTPRYLVIGTGKKITLECSQTMGHDKMYWYQQDPGMELHLIHYSYGVNSTEKGDLSSESTVSRIRTEHFPLTLESARPSHTSQYLCASSDGTGTDTQYFGPGTRLTVL.

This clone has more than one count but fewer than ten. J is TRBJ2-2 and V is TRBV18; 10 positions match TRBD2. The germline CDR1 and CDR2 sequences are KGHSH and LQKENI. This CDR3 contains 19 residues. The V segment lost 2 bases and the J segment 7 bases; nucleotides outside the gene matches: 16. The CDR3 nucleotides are TGTGCCAGCTCACCAATAACTAGCGGGATCCAGATGCCATACGGGGAGCTGTTTTTT. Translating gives CASSPITSGIQMPYGELFF.

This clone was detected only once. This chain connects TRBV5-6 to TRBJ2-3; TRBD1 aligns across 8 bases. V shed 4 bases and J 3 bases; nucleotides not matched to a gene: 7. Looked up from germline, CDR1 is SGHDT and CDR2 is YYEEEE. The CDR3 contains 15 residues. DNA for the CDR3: TGTGCCAGCAGCCTGCCAGGGGACAGGACAGATACGCAGTATTTT. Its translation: CASSLPGDRTDTQYF.

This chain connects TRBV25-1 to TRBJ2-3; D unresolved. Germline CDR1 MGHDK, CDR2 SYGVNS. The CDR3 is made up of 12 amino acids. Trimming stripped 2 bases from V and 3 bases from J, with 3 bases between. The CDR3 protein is CASSEPTDTQYF. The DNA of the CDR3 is TGTGCCAGCAGTGAACCAACAGATACGCAGTATTTT.

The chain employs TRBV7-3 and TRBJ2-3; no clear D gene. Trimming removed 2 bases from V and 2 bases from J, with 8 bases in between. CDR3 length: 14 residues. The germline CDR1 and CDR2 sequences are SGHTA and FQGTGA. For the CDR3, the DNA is TGTGCCAGCAGCTTAGAGGAATACACAGATACGCAGTATTTT. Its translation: CASSLEEYTDTQYF. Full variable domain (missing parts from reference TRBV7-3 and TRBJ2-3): GAGVSQTPSNKVTEKGKYVELRCDPISGHTALYWYRQSLGQGPEFLIYFQGTGAADDSGLPNDRFFAVRPEGSVSTLKIQRTERGDSAVYLCASSLEEYTDTQYFGPGTRLTVL.

As DNA, the CDR3 is TGTGCCAGCAGTCAACCAGGTGGCGTCCTGACTTTC. Translation gives CASSQPGGVLTF. The chain recombines TRBV6-5 with TRBJ2-6, with D hard to call. Trimming shortened V by 5 bases and J by 12 bases, and 11 bases separated the two germline ends. The CDR3 is 12 residues long. From germline, CDR1 is MNHEY and CDR2 SVGAGI.

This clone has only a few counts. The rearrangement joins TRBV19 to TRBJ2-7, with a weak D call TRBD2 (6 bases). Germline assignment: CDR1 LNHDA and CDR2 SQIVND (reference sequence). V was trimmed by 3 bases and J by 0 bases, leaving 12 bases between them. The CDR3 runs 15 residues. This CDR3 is CASSIGGDFSYEQYF. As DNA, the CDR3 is TGTGCCAGTAGTATCGGGGGAGACTTCTCCTACGAGCAGTACTTC.

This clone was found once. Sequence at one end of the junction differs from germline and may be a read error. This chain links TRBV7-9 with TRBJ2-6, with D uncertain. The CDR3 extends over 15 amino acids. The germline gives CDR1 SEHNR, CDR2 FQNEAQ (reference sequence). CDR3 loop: CSSSLGLSGANVLTF. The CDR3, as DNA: TGTTCCAGCAGCTTAGGGCTCTCTGGGGCCAACGTCCTGACTTTC.

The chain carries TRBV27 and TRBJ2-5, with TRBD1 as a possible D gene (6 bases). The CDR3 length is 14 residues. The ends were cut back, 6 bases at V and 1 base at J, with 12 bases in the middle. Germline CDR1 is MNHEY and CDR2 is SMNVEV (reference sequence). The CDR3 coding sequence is TGTGCCAGCAGGATACAGGGATCCCAAGAGACCCAGTACTTC. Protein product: CASRIQGSQETQYF.

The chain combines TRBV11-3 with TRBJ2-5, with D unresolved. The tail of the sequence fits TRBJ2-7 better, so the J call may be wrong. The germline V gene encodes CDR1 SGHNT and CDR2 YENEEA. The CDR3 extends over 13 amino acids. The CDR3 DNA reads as TGTGCCAGCAGCATGGGCAAAGCCTACGAGCAGTACTTC. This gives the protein CASSMGKAYEQYF.

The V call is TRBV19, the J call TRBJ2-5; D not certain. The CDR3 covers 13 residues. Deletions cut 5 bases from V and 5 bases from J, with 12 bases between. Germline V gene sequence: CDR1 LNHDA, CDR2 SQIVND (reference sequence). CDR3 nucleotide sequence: TGTGCCAGTAGTTATCCGGGTCGGGAGACCCAGTACTTC. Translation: CASSYPGRETQYF.